The TCR beta chain under discussion was sequenced for a study of blood T cell repertoires in COVID-19. Study as a whole: Nucleic acid was either cDNA or gDNA, and it came from T cells, B-cell-depleted T cells, or PBMCs.

The CDR3 is 14 amino acids. Germline V gene data show CDR1 as MNHNS and CDR2 as SASEGT. V dropped 3 bases and J dropped 5; count of bases not matched to a gene: 1. Assay: immunoSEQ multiplex PCR; the TCRdb copy retains only in-frame clones and omits some. This sample yields 50,000 to 70,000 clones, of which more than 60% are seen a single time; nearly 5% belongs to the top ten. The sequenced material came from peripheral blood. This clonotype was obtained from a human donor in a cohort sampled during active COVID-19. This chain links TRBV6-1 with TRBJ1-5; 10 positions agree with TRBD1. In nucleotides, the CDR3 is TGTGCCAGCAGTGAGGGACAGGGGCATCAGCCCCAGCATTTT. It codes for CASSEGQGHQPQHF.